These T cell receptor beta chains were read from a single sample in a study of shared clonotypes between healthy human individuals. TCRdb's table, derived via immunoSEQ multiplex PCR, lists solely in-frame clones and lacks some. The sample lists 450,000 or so clones, 77% seen once, with approximately 12% in the top ten. Input material: PBMCs. The receptors derive from a woman aged 35 to 49 in good health. Some clones in this sample may be carry-over from other donors' samples. The CDR3 runs from the conserved cysteine through the conserved F or W. Each record gives: V gene, D gene, clone size, J gene, CDR3 length, CDR3 DNA, CDR3 protein. The D gene is left open where the match is weak. The size field is filled for only some rows; it gives once, few, many or a size class.

v_call: TRBV19
d_call: -
clone_size: -
j_call: TRBJ2-3
cdr3_length: 13
cdr3_nt: TGTGCCATTAGAGGCGGGGGCTCCGATACGCAGTATTTT
cdr3_aa: CAIRGGGSDTQYF

v_call: TRBV9
d_call: -
clone_size: once
j_call: TRBJ2-5
cdr3_length: 14
cdr3_nt: TGTGCCAGCAGCGTAGCGGGAGTAGGAGAGACCCAGTACTTC
cdr3_aa: CASSVAGVGETQYF

v_call: TRBV6-6
d_call: -
clone_size: -
j_call: TRBJ2-7
cdr3_length: 15
cdr3_nt: TGTGCCAGCAGTCGATCGGGGATTGGATCCTACGAGCAGTACTTC
cdr3_aa: CASSRSGIGSYEQYF

v_call: TRBV19
d_call: -
clone_size: -
j_call: TRBJ1-1
cdr3_length: 14
cdr3_nt: TGTGCCAGTAGTATCGGGCAATCGAACACTGAAGCTTTCTTT
cdr3_aa: CASSIGQSNTEAFF

v_call: TRBV4-1
d_call: TRBD2
clone_size: -
j_call: TRBJ2-2
cdr3_length: 17
cdr3_nt: TGCGCCAGCAGCCAAGATCGGGTAGCGGGAGACACCGGGGAGCTGTTTTTT
cdr3_aa: CASSQDRVAGDTGELFF

v_call: TRBV5-8
d_call: -
clone_size: -
j_call: TRBJ1-1
cdr3_length: 17
cdr3_nt: TGTGCCAGCAGCCCATCCGACCGCAAAGACCAGAACACTGAAGCTTTCTTT
cdr3_aa: CASSPSDRKDQNTEAFF

v_call: TRBV7-2
d_call: -
clone_size: -
j_call: TRBJ2-2
cdr3_length: 15
cdr3_nt: TGTGCCAGCAGCTTAGACGGGGCGTATGCCGGGGAGCTGTTTTTT
cdr3_aa: CASSLDGAYAGELFF

v_call: TRBV6-1
d_call: -
clone_size: -
j_call: TRBJ2-3
cdr3_length: 13
cdr3_nt: TGTGCCAGCGGGGGTACTAGGGTAGATACGCAGTATTTT
cdr3_aa: CASGGTRVDTQYF

v_call: TRBV7-9
d_call: -
clone_size: -
j_call: TRBJ2-5
cdr3_length: 15
cdr3_nt: TGTGCCAGCAGCCGACGTAGCGGAGGGGGGGAGACCCAGTACTTC
cdr3_aa: CASSRRSGGGETQYF

v_call: TRBV10-3
d_call: TRBD1
clone_size: -
j_call: TRBJ2-2
cdr3_length: 14
cdr3_nt: TGTGCCATCAGGAAGACAGGGGACACCGGGGAGCTGTTTTTT
cdr3_aa: CAIRKTGDTGELFF

v_call: TRBV7-8
d_call: -
clone_size: -
j_call: TRBJ2-7
cdr3_length: 15
cdr3_nt: TGTGCCAGCAGCTTTACGACCCAGGCGGCCTACGAGCAGTACTTC
cdr3_aa: CASSFTTQAAYEQYF

v_call: TRBV18
d_call: -
clone_size: once
j_call: TRBJ2-7
cdr3_length: 12
cdr3_nt: TGTGCCAGCTCACCAGATGGGACCGAGCAGTACTTC
cdr3_aa: CASSPDGTEQYF

v_call: TRBV2
d_call: TRBD2
clone_size: -
j_call: TRBJ2-7
cdr3_length: 14
cdr3_nt: TGTGCCAGCAGTCCCTTAGCGGGGGCCTACGAGCAGTACTTC
cdr3_aa: CASSPLAGAYEQYF

v_call: TRBV4-1
d_call: -
clone_size: -
j_call: TRBJ1-1
cdr3_length: 15
cdr3_nt: TGCGCCAGCAGCCAACCCACGGACAAGGACACTGAAGCTTTCTTT
cdr3_aa: CASSQPTDKDTEAFF

v_call: TRBV6-6
d_call: -
clone_size: few
j_call: TRBJ2-1
cdr3_length: 14
cdr3_nt: TGTGCCAGCAGTTACTCAGGGGCGGACAATGAGCAGTTCTTC
cdr3_aa: CASSYSGADNEQFF

v_call: TRBV9
d_call: TRBD2
clone_size: once
j_call: TRBJ2-1
cdr3_length: 15
cdr3_nt: TGTGCCAGCAGCGTAGCGGGAGGGCCTAAGGGTGAGCAGTTCTTC
cdr3_aa: CASSVAGGPKGEQFF

v_call: TRBV7-9
d_call: -
clone_size: -
j_call: TRBJ2-1
cdr3_length: 16
cdr3_nt: TGTGCCAGCAGCTTAGCGGGGGGTACAACAATCAATGAGCAGTTCTTC
cdr3_aa: CASSLAGGTTINEQFF

v_call: TRBV11-2
d_call: TRBD1
clone_size: -
j_call: TRBJ2-7
cdr3_length: 14
cdr3_nt: TGTGCCAGCACCTCTGGGACAGGGAGGGGGGAGCAGTACTTC
cdr3_aa: CASTSGTGRGEQYF

v_call: TRBV7-2
d_call: TRBD2
clone_size: -
j_call: TRBJ2-1
cdr3_length: 14
cdr3_nt: TGTGCCAGCAGCTTAGGCGGGAGAGGCGGTGAGCAGTTCTTC
cdr3_aa: CASSLGGRGGEQFF

v_call: TRBV19
d_call: TRBD1
clone_size: -
j_call: TRBJ1-2
cdr3_length: 12
cdr3_nt: TGTGCCAGTAATGACAGGGGAATTGGCTACACCTTC
cdr3_aa: CASNDRGIGYTF

v_call: TRBV30
d_call: TRBD2
clone_size: -
j_call: TRBJ2-5
cdr3_length: 17
cdr3_nt: TGTGCCTGGAGTGTTCTCCGGGGTAGCGGGAGCGGAGAGACCCAGTACTTC
cdr3_aa: CAWSVLRGSGSGETQYF

v_call: TRBV6-6
d_call: -
clone_size: -
j_call: TRBJ1-2
cdr3_length: 15
cdr3_nt: TGTGCCAGCAGCCCACAGGCGGGAGTCTCAAATGGCTACACCTTC
cdr3_aa: CASSPQAGVSNGYTF

v_call: TRBV5-5
d_call: TRBD2
clone_size: -
j_call: TRBJ2-7
cdr3_length: 16
cdr3_nt: TGTGCCAGCAGCACCGGGACTAGCGGGAGGTTCTACGAGCAGTACTTC
cdr3_aa: CASSTGTSGRFYEQYF

v_call: TRBV20-1
d_call: TRBD1
clone_size: -
j_call: TRBJ1-2
cdr3_length: 11
cdr3_nt: TGCAGTGCCGACAGGGAACATGGCTACACCTTC
cdr3_aa: CSADREHGYTF

v_call: TRBV11-2
d_call: TRBD2
clone_size: many
j_call: TRBJ2-1
cdr3_length: 18
cdr3_nt: TGTGCCAGCAGGGTCGGTCGGTGGGGCGGGAGTCCTTACAATGAGCAGTTCTTC
cdr3_aa: CASRVGRWGGSPYNEQFF

v_call: TRBV2
d_call: -
clone_size: -
j_call: TRBJ1-4
cdr3_length: 14
cdr3_nt: TGTGCCGGGGGCCTCGGGCAGGGGTCCGGAAAACTGTTTTTT
cdr3_aa: CAGGLGQGSGKLFF

v_call: TRBV6-5
d_call: -
clone_size: many
j_call: TRBJ2-7
cdr3_length: 13
cdr3_nt: TGTGCCAGCAGTTACGGGGGACTCTACGAGCAGTACTTC
cdr3_aa: CASSYGGLYEQYF

v_call: TRBV5-1
d_call: -
clone_size: -
j_call: TRBJ1-2
cdr3_length: 14
cdr3_nt: TGCGCCAGCAGCTTGGGGCGGGGGATGGTTGGCTACACCTTC
cdr3_aa: CASSLGRGMVGYTF